The 32 T cell receptor beta chains in this list originate from one sample, sequenced in a study of blood T cells in healthy people across ages. Using a J-beta primer mix together with a sample-barcoded 5' primer, a second PCR was run for about 6 to 11 cycles. TCRdb analysed the 5' RACE reads with MiXCR anew, one entry per CDR3 protein. The data show more than 1,000,000 distinct CDR3 sequences, 25% seen once. These data were also reused for a study on T cells of mothers and their children.

Sequencing input: blood. All receptors come from a girl aged 2 to 9 in good health.

This rearrangement joins TRBV6-5 to TRBJ2-5, with TRBD2 matching over 9 bases. Germline assignment: CDR1 MNHEY and CDR2 SVGAGI. Trimming cost V 6 bases and J 3 bases; bases outside gene matches: 8. This CDR3 is 15 amino acids long. The chain's CDR3 is CASREQRGEEETQYF. The DNA for the CDR3 is TGTGCCAGCAGAGAGCAGCGGGGGGAGGAAGAGACCCAGTACTTC.

V usage is TRBV29-1 and J usage is TRBJ2-5; possible D gene TRBD1, 5 bases. The length of the CDR3 is 14 residues. Looked up from germline, CDR1 is SQVTM and CDR2 is ANQGSEA. The V and J ends lost 1 base and 5 bases respectively, with 14 bases between them. DNA of the CDR3: TGCAGCGTTGAAGGCAGGGCGGTATACGAGACCCAGTACTTC. It codes for CSVEGRAVYETQYF.

This clonotype was seen a handful of times. The rearrangement uses TRBV20-1 and TRBJ2-4; 9 nucleotides align to TRBD2. CDR1 and CDR2 (germline): DFQATT, SNEGSKA (reference sequence). Trimming at V came to 3 bases and at J to 0 bases, leaving 3 bases not matched to a gene. The CDR3 length is 15 residues. CDR3 protein: CSASWREGAKNIQYF. The DNA of the CDR3 is TGCAGTGCTAGTTGGCGGGAGGGAGCCAAAAACATTCAGTACTTC.

The chain is built from TRBV7-2 and TRBJ2-5; either TRBD1 or TRBD2 may supply D (5 bases each). V lost 5 bases to trimming and J lost 2 bases, with 18 bases between them. The CDR3 runs to 16 residues. CDR1 is SGHTA, CDR2 FQGNSA, per germline. The CDR3 DNA follows: TGTGCCAGCAGCCCGTACTTTGGGACGGTGCAAGAGACCCAGTACTTC. Residues: CASSPYFGTVQETQYF. The full variable domain, its missing parts supplied by reference TRBV7-2 and TRBJ2-5, is GAGVSQSPSNKVTEKGKDVELRCDPISGHTALYWYRQSLGQGLEFLIYFQGNSAPDKSGLPSDRFSAERTGGSVSTLTIQRTQQEDSAVYLCASSPYFGTVQETQYFGPGTRLLVL.

This CDR3 is CASSLSTYNTDTQYF. In DNA, the CDR3 is TGCGCCAGCAGCTTGTCGACCTATAACACAGATACGCAGTATTTT. V and J are TRBV5-1 and TRBJ2-3, with unresolved D. From germline, CDR1 is SGHRS and CDR2 YFSETQ. The CDR3 contains 15 residues. The germline V and J ends were trimmed by 1 base and 2 bases, with 11 bases remaining between them.

This clonotype occurred a few times. The chain is built from TRBV7-2 and TRBJ2-5; 8 bases align to TRBD2. TRBJ2-1 explains the end of the DNA better; the J call may be wrong. The CDR3 covers 15 residues. CDR1 and CDR2 from the germline V gene are SGHTA and FQGNSA. This chain's CDR3 is CASSLRGGRNNEQFF. For the CDR3, the DNA is TGTGCCAGCAGCTTACGCGGGGGGAGAAACAATGAGCAGTTCTTC.

In regard to this clonotype: The junction departs from the called germline gene at one end, perhaps through a read error. This chain links TRBV12-3 or TRBV12-4 with TRBJ2-3; D is undetermined. The CDR3 extends over 12 amino acids. The CDR3 DNA is TGTGCCAGCAGTTTGGCCCTAGATGCGCAGTATTTT. Translated, it gives CASSLALDAQYF.

This clonotype was counted only a few times. This CDR3 reads CSVGGRLTDTQYF. The DNA of the CDR3 is TGCAGCGTTGGAGGCAGGCTCACAGATACGCAGTATTTT. The rearrangement links TRBV29-1 to TRBJ2-3; D gene unclear. This CDR3 has 13 residues. Deletions cut 4 bases from V and 2 bases from J, with 10 bases between. Germline V lookup: CDR1 SQVTM, CDR2 ANQGSEA.

The CDR3 here is CASSQGLGGGSEQYF. Written as DNA, the CDR3 is TGTGCCAGCAGCCAAGGTCTCGGGGGAGGTAGCGAGCAGTACTTC. The genes are TRBV3-1 and TRBJ2-5, with D possibly being TRBD2 (6 bases). The closer fit of TRBJ2-7 to the DNA end suggests the J call may be wrong. The length of the CDR3 is 15 residues. CDR1 and CDR2 from the germline V gene are LGHDT and YNNKEL (reference sequence).

This clonotype showed up just a few times. This chain connects TRBV3-1 to TRBJ2-7; the D is unclear. Trimming cost V 1 base and J 5 bases, with 6 bases left between them. The CDR3 is 12 amino acids. In germline, CDR1 is LGHDT, CDR2 YNNKEL (reference sequence). CDR3 amino acids: CASSQVVHEQYF. In DNA, the CDR3 is TGTGCCAGCAGCCAAGTGGTCCACGAGCAGTACTTC.

The V and J genes are TRBV12-3 or TRBV12-4 and TRBJ2-5, with 8 positions matching TRBD1. The tail of the sequence fits TRBJ2-1 better, so the J call may be wrong. The CDR3 loop spans 14 amino acids. CDR3 protein: CASSLQGAYHEQFF. CDR3 bases: TGTGCCAGCAGTTTACAGGGGGCGTATCATGAGCAGTTCTTC.

The rearrangement joins TRBV6-4 to TRBJ2-1, with D tentatively TRBD2 (6 bases). The ends were cut back, 1 base at V and 1 base at J, with 8 bases in the middle. Germline V gives CDR1 MRHNA, CDR2 SNTAGT. The CDR3 totals 15 residues. CDR3 loop: CASSDLGGSYNEQFF. The CDR3 region has the DNA TGTGCCAGCAGTGACTTGGGGGGTTCCTACAATGAGCAGTTCTTC.

The chain recombines TRBV5-1 with TRBJ2-5; TRBD1 or TRBD2 may be the D gene (5 bases each). V gave up 4 bases and J gave up 2 bases, with 15 bases separating them. This CDR3 spans 15 amino acids. Germline CDR1 reads SGHRS; CDR2 reads YFSETQ. The CDR3 nucleotides are TGCGCCAGCAGCAGGGCCGGGACGAAACAAGAGACCCAGTACTTC. Its translation is CASSRAGTKQETQYF.

The chain joins TRBV27 to TRBJ1-4; 9 bases agree with TRBD1. This CDR3 region has 14 residues. Germline CDR1 is MNHEY and CDR2 is SMNVEV (reference sequence). J gave up 10 bases and V 2 bases, and 5 bases lay outside the gene matches. CDR3 sequence reads: CASSLGTGYGKLFF. In nucleotides, the CDR3 is TGTGCCAGCAGTTTAGGGACAGGGTACGGAAAACTGTTTTTT.

This clonotype was observed a single time. The chain couples TRBV29-1 to TRBJ2-3; D may match TRBD1 or TRBD2 (5 bases each). The CDR3 consists of 12 residues. V shed 7 bases and J shed 9 bases, with 17 bases lying between them. Germline V gives CDR1 SQVTM, CDR2 ANQGSEA. CDR3 coding DNA: TGCAGCGCCGAGGGGTTGATGGGGACGCAGTATTTT. Amino acids: CSAEGLMGTQYF.

This clonotype has a handful of counts. V usage is TRBV11-2 and J usage is TRBJ1-1, with D unclear. This CDR3 comprises 14 residues. V was clipped by 4 bases and J by 5 bases, with 14 bases between them. Germline lookup yields CDR1 SGHAT and CDR2 FQNNGV. The CDR3 loop is CASSSPRGGTEAFF. The CDR3 nucleotides read TGTGCCAGCAGCTCTCCCCGGGGTGGGACTGAAGCTTTCTTT.

The J gene is TRBJ1-2, the V gene TRBV18; D remains ambiguous. This CDR3 contains 13 residues. Germline V gene lookup returns CDR1 KGHSH and CDR2 LQKENI. The V and J ends lost 5 bases and 5 bases respectively, with 12 bases between them. The CDR3 is CASSSRIFYGYTF. Written as DNA, the CDR3 is TGTGCCAGCTCATCCCGCATCTTTTATGGCTACACCTTC.

This rearrangement joins TRBV9 to TRBJ1-2; TRBD1 aligns across 8 bases. This CDR3 spans 18 amino acids. V lost 5 bases to trimming and J lost 0 bases; unmatched junction nucleotides: 15. Germline V lookup: CDR1 SGDLS, CDR2 YYNGEE. CDR3 DNA sequence: TGTGCCAGCAGTAGAGACCCGGGACAGGAAGGTCCTAACTATGGCTACACCTTC. It yields the protein CASSRDPGQEGPNYGYTF.

This clonotype was observed at least ten times. The rearrangement joins TRBV28 to TRBJ1-4, with 9 bases identical to TRBD1. Looked up from germline, CDR1 is MDHEN and CDR2 is SYDVKM. The CDR3 contains 16 residues. J gave up 5 bases and V 7 bases, and 11 bases lay outside the gene matches. The chain's CDR3 is CASITGTGNRNEKLFF. The CDR3 DNA follows: TGTGCCAGCATTACCGGGACAGGGAATCGGAATGAAAAACTGTTTTTT.

With regard to this clonotype: A junction boundary mismatches the germline segment, possibly from a read error. The chain joins TRBV14 to TRBJ1-2, with TRBD1 matching over 9 bases. Germline values: CDR1 SGHDN, CDR2 FVKESK. The CDR3 length is 12 residues. CDR3 residues: CASSFGQGRYAF. CDR3 in DNA: TGTGCCAGCAGTTTTGGACAGGGGCGATACGCCTTC.

The rearrangement links TRBV19 to TRBJ1-2; D gene uncertain. There are 13 residues in the CDR3. V was pared by 3 bases and J by 8 bases, with 13 bases between. The V gene's germline CDR1 is LNHDA and CDR2 SQIVND (reference sequence). CDR3 bases: TGTGCCAGTAGTATGGTTCCGGGAGACGGCTACACCTTC. Translating it yields CASSMVPGDGYTF.

This clonotype was seen repeatedly, ten times or more. V gene TRBV13 combines with J gene TRBJ1-1, with 7 nucleotides matching TRBD1. Germline lookup yields CDR1 PRHDT and CDR2 FYEKMQ (reference sequence). V was pared by 5 bases and J by 0 bases, with 3 bases of the junction left unmatched. The CDR3 length is 14 residues. CDR3 sequence reads: CASSRQGLNTEAFF. CDR3 DNA sequence: TGTGCCAGCAGCCGACAGGGATTGAACACTGAAGCTTTCTTT.

The chain joins TRBV20-1 to TRBJ2-7; D assignment may be TRBD1 or TRBD2 (5 bases each). Looked up from germline, CDR1 is DFQATT and CDR2 is SNEGSKA (reference sequence). V was shortened by 6 bases and J by 2 bases, with 20 bases between the two germline ends. The CDR3 runs 15 residues. CDR3 sequence reads: CSARVGGGDPYEQYF. Here the CDR3 DNA reads TGCAGTGCCCGAGTTGGGGGTGGCGACCCCTACGAGCAGTACTTC.

The V and J genes are TRBV7-3 and TRBJ2-2; the D call may be TRBD1 or TRBD2 (5 bases each). The CDR3 spans 14 residues. V lost 5 bases, J lost 3 bases, and 10 bases lay in between. The V gene's germline CDR1 is SGHTA and CDR2 FQGTGA. The CDR3 loop is CASSARGDTGELFF. In DNA, the CDR3 is TGTGCCAGCAGCGCGAGGGGTGACACCGGGGAGCTGTTTTTT. The complete variable domain, with remaining parts taken from reference TRBV7-3 and TRBJ2-2, reads GAGVSQTPSNKVTEKGKYVELRCDPISGHTALYWYRQSLGQGPEFLIYFQGTGAADDSGLPNDRFFAVRPEGSVSTLKIQRTERGDSAVYLCASSARGDTGELFFGEGSRLTVL.

The sample holds a few counts of this clonotype. This chain links TRBV4-3 with TRBJ2-1; TRBD2 aligns across 12 bases. Germline-derived CDR1 and CDR2 are LGHNA and YSLEER. V lost 0 bases to trimming and J lost 1 base; unmatched junction nucleotides: 4. This CDR3 comprises 18 residues. The CDR3 region is CASSQDYLAGGSYNEQFF. CDR3 sequence (DNA): TGCGCCAGCAGCCAAGATTACCTAGCGGGGGGGTCCTACAATGAGCAGTTCTTC.

J is TRBJ2-1 and V is TRBV6-2 or TRBV6-3; D not certain. With 4 bases removed from V and 10 bases from J, the gap between germline ends came to 32 bases. Per the germline V gene, CDR1 is MNHEY and CDR2 is SVGEGT. The CDR3 has 19 residues. CDR3 sequence reads: CASSSLTKASPYQEWEQFF. CDR3 coding DNA: TGTGCCAGCAGTTCCCTAACTAAGGCCAGCCCCTACCAAGAATGGGAGCAGTTCTTC.

This clonotype was seen only once. V usage is TRBV9 and J usage is TRBJ2-5, with a weak D call TRBD1 (7 bases). The J call could be wrong; TRBJ2-7 is a better fit for the DNA end. Germline loops: CDR1 SGDLS, CDR2 YYNGEE. This CDR3 contains 15 residues. The CDR3 spells CASSVGGGGFNEQYF. CDR3 DNA: TGTGCCAGCAGCGTAGGTGGAGGGGGCTTCAACGAGCAGTACTTC.

The CDR3 DNA sequence: TGTGCCAGCAGTTATCGGGACGGACGTATGAACACTGAAGCTTTCTTT. This codes for CASSYRDGRMNTEAFF. This chain uses TRBV6-5 with TRBJ1-1; the D gene is possibly TRBD1 (5 bases). V was cut by 3 bases and J by 0 bases, with 14 bases left in between. CDR1 and CDR2 (germline): MNHEY, SVGAGI. The CDR3 contains 16 residues.

The chain uses TRBV5-4 and TRBJ1-4; 10 bases map to TRBD1. V gave up 0 bases and J gave up 8 bases; unmatched junction bases: 13. Per germline, CDR1 SGHNT and CDR2 YYREEE (reference sequence). The CDR3 is 18 amino acids. The CDR3 sequence is CASSLARDRGLSGEKLFF. Here the CDR3 DNA reads TGTGCCAGCAGCTTGGCCCGGGACAGGGGTTTATCGGGGGAAAAACTGTTTTTT.

The J gene is TRBJ2-3, the V gene TRBV5-6, with 8 bases that match TRBD2. Germline V lookup: CDR1 SGHDT, CDR2 YYEEEE. The CDR3 has 15 amino acids. J lost 7 bases, V lost 1 base, and 8 bases had no gene match. This CDR3 is CASSLRIAGPNTQYF. CDR3 nucleotides: TGTGCCAGCAGCTTGAGGATAGCGGGGCCAAATACGCAGTATTTT.

There are a few counts of this clonotype. This chain uses TRBV7-2 with TRBJ2-7; D unclear. The CDR3 is 15 amino acids. The germline CDR1 and CDR2 sequences are SGHTA and FQGNSA. The ends were cut back, 3 bases at V and 3 bases at J, with 15 bases in the middle. CDR3 sequence (DNA): TGTGCCAGCAGCTTTTTCCCGCTAAAGTTCTACGAGCAGTACTTC. Encoded protein: CASSFFPLKFYEQYF.

This clonotype was counted between two and nine times. The V gene is TRBV5-1, the J gene TRBJ2-1, with 14 positions matching TRBD2. The junction had 8 bases not matched to a gene; V was cut back by 5 bases and J by 7 bases. Looked up from germline, CDR1 is SGHRS and CDR2 is YFSETQ. CDR3 length equals 16 residues. CDR3 in amino acids: CASRPQGLAGVNEQFF. CDR3 nucleotides: TGCGCCAGCAGACCCCAGGGACTAGCGGGAGTTAATGAGCAGTTCTTC. The entire variable domain, with the rest obtained from reference TRBV5-1 and TRBJ2-1, is as follows: KAGVTQTPRYLIKTRGQQVTLSCSPISGHRSVSWYQQTPGQGLQFLFEYFSETQRNKGNFPGRFSGRQFSNSRSEMNVSTLELGDSALYLCASRPQGLAGVNEQFFGPGTRLTVL.